The present entry profiles one T cell receptor beta chain with its context. Its antigen remains unidentified. Incorporated into the TCR beta cDNA libraries were unique molecular identifiers, which served to reduce PCR and sequencing biases. A population of 1 to 10 million T cells gave rise to around 480,000 cDNA molecules. TCRdb re-analysed the PCR reads in MiXCR, keeping a single row per CDR3 protein. The profile shows 400,000 to 500,000 distinct CDR3 sequences, 39% of them singletons. The entry originates in a study of post-analysis software for immune sequencing data. Study-level background: Disease courses included relapsing-remitting, secondary progressive and progressive-relapsing multiple sclerosis. Findings and limits, study-wide: Under F measure analysis, samples from one preparation batch co-clustered strongly.

The source of this sequence is a girl aged 2-10 years with multiple sclerosis. Sequences were obtained from blood.

CDR3 sequence reads: CASSLALSGTSSYTQYF. CDR3 coding DNA: TGCGCCAGCAGCTTGGCCTTATCGGGGACGTCTTCATATACGCAGTATTTT. This chain links TRBV5-1 with TRBJ2-3; the D gene could be TRBD1 or TRBD2 (5 bases each). The CDR3 has 17 residues. CDR1 is SGHRS and CDR2 is YFSETQ in the germline V gene. Trimming removed 0 bases from V and 7 bases from J, with 21 bases in between.